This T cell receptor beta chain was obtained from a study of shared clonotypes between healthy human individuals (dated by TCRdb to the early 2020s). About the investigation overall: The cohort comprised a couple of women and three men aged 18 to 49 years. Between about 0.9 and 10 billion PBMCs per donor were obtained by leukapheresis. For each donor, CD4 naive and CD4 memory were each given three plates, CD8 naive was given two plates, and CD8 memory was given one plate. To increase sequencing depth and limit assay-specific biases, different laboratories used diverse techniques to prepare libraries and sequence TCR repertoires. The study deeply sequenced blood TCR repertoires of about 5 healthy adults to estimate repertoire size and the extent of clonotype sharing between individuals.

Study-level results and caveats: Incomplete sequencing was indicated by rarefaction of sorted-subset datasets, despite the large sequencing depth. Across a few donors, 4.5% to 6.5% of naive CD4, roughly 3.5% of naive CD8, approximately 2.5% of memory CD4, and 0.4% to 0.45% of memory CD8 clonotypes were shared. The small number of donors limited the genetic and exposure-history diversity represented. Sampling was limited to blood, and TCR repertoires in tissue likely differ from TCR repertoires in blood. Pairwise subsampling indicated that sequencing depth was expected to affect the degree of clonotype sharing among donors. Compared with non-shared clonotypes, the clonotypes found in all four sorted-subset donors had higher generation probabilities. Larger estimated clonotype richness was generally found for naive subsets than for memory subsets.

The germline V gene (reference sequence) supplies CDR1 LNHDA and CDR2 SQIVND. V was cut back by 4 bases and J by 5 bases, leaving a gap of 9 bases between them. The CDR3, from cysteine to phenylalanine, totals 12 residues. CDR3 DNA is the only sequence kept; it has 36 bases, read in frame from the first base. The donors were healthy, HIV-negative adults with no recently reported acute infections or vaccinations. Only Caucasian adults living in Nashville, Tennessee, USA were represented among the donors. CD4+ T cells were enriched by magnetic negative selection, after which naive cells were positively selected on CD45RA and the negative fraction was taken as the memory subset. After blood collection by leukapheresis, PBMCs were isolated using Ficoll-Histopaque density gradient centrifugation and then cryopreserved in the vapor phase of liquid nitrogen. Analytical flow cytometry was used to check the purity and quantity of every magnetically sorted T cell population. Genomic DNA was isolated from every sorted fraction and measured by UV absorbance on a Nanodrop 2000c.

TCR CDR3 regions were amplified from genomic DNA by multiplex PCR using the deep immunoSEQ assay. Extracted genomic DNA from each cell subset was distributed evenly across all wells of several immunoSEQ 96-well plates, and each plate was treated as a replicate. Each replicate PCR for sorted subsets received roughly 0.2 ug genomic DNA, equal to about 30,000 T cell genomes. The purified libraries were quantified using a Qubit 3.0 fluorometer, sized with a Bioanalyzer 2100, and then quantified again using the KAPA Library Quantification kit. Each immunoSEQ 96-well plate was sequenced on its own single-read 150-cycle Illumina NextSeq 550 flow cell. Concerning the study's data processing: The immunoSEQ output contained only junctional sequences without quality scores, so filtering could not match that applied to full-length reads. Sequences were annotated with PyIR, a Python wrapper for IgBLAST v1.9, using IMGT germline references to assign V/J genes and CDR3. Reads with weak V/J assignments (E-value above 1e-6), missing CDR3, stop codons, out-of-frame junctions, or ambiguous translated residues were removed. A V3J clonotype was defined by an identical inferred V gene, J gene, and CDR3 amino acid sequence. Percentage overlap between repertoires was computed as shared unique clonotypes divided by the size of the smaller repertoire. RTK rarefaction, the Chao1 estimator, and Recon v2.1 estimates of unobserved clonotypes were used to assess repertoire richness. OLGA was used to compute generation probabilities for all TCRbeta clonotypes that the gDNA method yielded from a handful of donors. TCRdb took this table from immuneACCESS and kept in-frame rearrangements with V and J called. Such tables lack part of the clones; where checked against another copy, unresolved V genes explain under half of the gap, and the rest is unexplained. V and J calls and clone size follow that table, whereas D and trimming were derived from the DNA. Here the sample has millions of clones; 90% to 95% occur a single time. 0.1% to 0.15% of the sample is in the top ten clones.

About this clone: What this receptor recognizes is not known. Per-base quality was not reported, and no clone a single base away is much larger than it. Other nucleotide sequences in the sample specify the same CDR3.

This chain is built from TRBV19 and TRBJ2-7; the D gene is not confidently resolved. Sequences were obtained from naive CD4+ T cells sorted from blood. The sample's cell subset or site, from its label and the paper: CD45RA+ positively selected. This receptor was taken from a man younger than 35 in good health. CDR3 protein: CASSTLGHEQYF. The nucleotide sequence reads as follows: TGTGCCAGTAGTACGTTGGGCCACGAGCAGTACTTC.